This is a list of T cell receptor beta chains from one sample in a study of cytomegalovirus exposure and HLA in healthy donors. TCRdb keeps only in-frame clones here, not all; method: immunoSEQ multiplex PCR. Of about 200,000 clones listed, roughly 80% are singletons. The sequenced sample was PBMCs. These receptors originate from a man aged 25 to 45 in good health and CMV-seronegative. Each CDR3 is given with its conserved first and last residue. The D gene is left open where the match is weak. Some rows mark clone size as missing; the rest say once, few, many or name a class of expanded clone.

j_call	clone_size	d_call	v_call	cdr3_aa	cdr3_nt
TRBJ1-1	few	TRBD1	TRBV6-4	CASRRTGNTEAFF	TGTGCCAGCAGGAGGACAGGGAACACTGAAGCTTTCTTT
TRBJ2-2	.	TRBD1	TRBV6-1	CASTRPGQGAGELFF	TGTGCCAGCACTCGCCCGGGACAGGGGGCCGGGGAGCTGTTTTTT
TRBJ1-2	.	.	TRBV28	CASAIRKDYGYTF	TGTGCCAGCGCTATCAGGAAGGACTATGGCTACACCTTC
TRBJ1-2	.	.	TRBV28	CASSLGLIRTVFF	TGTGCCAGCAGTTTAGGACTGATCCGCACCGTATTTTTC
TRBJ1-1	.	.	TRBV28	CASSLGRTEAFF	TGTGCCAGCAGTTTGGGGCGGACTGAAGCTTTCTTT
TRBJ2-7	.	.	TRBV6-5	CASSYSGQTYEQYF	TGTGCCAGCAGTTACTCGGGGCAGACCTACGAGCAGTACTTC
TRBJ2-7	once	TRBD1	TRBV6-6	CASSAQGQGSIEQYF	TGTGCCAGCAGTGCTCAGGGACAGGGTTCGATCGAGCAGTACTTC
TRBJ1-6	once	.	TRBV28	CASSLNGEPPLHF	TGTGCCAGCAGTTTGAACGGAGAGCCACCCCTCCACTTT
TRBJ1-2	few	.	TRBV13	CASSPSGSFNYGYTF	TGTGCCAGCAGCCCCTCGGGATCCTTTAACTATGGCTACACCTTC
TRBJ1-1	.	.	TRBV19	CASSGLGTEAFF	TGTGCCAGTAGTGGGCTCGGCACTGAAGCTTTCTTT
TRBJ1-6	.	.	TRBV2	CASSEDEDSPLHF	TGTGCCAGCTCGGAGGACGAGGATTCACCCCTCCACTTT
TRBJ2-5	.	.	TRBV9	CASSPSESEETQYF	TGTGCCAGCAGCCCGAGCGAGTCCGAAGAGACCCAGTACTTC
TRBJ1-2	few	.	TRBV2	CASSWGEGYTF	TGTGCCAGCAGTTGGGGGGAAGGCTACACCTTC
TRBJ2-3	.	TRBD1	TRBV2	CASSDGTGVADTQYF	TGTGCCAGCAGTGATGGGACAGGGGTTGCAGATACGCAGTATTTT
TRBJ1-2	.	.	TRBV5-1	CASSTRPRGRDGYTF	TGCGCCAGCAGCACCAGGCCGAGGGGGAGGGATGGCTACACCTTC
TRBJ2-5	once	.	TRBV5-1	CASSLTVSGTQYF	TGCGCCAGCAGCTTGACGGTCTCAGGTACCCAGTACTTC
TRBJ1-2	.	.	TRBV14	CASSPIRQPYGYTF	TGTGCCAGCAGCCCTATCCGACAGCCCTATGGCTACACCTTC
TRBJ2-7	.	.	TRBV19	CASSSLPGPYEQYF	TGTGCCAGTAGTTCCTTGCCAGGTCCCTACGAGCAGTACTTC
TRBJ1-6	.	.	TRBV5-4	CASSLEGGTRSPLHF	TGTGCCAGCAGCTTAGAGGGAGGTACCCGGTCACCCCTCCACTTT
TRBJ2-7	.	.	TRBV28	CASIPRRVEDSYEQYF	TGTGCCAGCATTCCCCGCAGGGTAGAGGACTCCTACGAGCAGTACTTC
TRBJ2-3	once	TRBD1	TRBV28	CASSLAGTGIKDTQYF	TGTGCCAGCAGTTTAGCGGGGACAGGGATTAAGGATACGCAGTATTTT
TRBJ2-3	.	TRBD2	TRBV5-1	CASSLEGGGVTDTQYF	TGCGCCAGCAGCCTGGAAGGCGGGGGGGTGACAGATACGCAGTATTTT
TRBJ2-2	.	TRBD1	TRBV11-2	CASTVTGQGATGELFF	TGTGCCAGCACCGTGACGGGGCAGGGGGCTACCGGGGAGCTGTTTTTT
TRBJ2-3	.	.	TRBV10-3	CATAGKDTQYF	TGTGCCACCGCGGGGAAAGATACGCAGTATTTT
TRBJ1-1	.	TRBD1	TRBV4-3	CASSQVGWGQSTEAFF	TGCGCCAGCAGCCAAGTAGGGTGGGGACAGTCCACTGAAGCTTTCTTT